These T cell receptor beta chains were read from a single sample in a study of blood T cell repertoires in COVID-19. TCRdb keeps only in-frame clones here, not all; method: immunoSEQ multiplex PCR. The sample has a few hundred thousand clones, around 85% seen once. Sequencing was performed on peripheral blood. The receptors derive from a human donor in a cohort sampled during active COVID-19. Both conserved end residues are part of each CDR3. D genes are given only for firm matches. Clone size, where shown, is once, few, many, or a class for clones that have expanded.

J gene,D gene,clone size,V gene,CDR3 protein,CDR3 DNA
TRBJ2-2,-,-,TRBV5-1,CASTRQGNTGELFF,TGCGCCAGCACTCGGCAGGGGAACACCGGGGAGCTGTTTTTT
TRBJ2-3,TRBD2,-,TRBV5-1,CASSLPGGGTTDTQYF,TGCGCCAGCAGCTTGCCTGGCGGGGGAACCACAGATACGCAGTATTTT
TRBJ2-1,TRBD2,-,TRBV5-5,CASSSDNPGLAGEFNEQFF,TGTGCCAGCAGCTCGGACAACCCAGGACTAGCGGGGGAGTTTAATGAGCAGTTCTTC
TRBJ2-3,TRBD2,-,TRBV3-1/TRBV3-2,CASSHSSGGLTDTQYF,TGTGCCAGCAGCCATTCTAGCGGGGGGTTAACAGATACGCAGTATTTT
TRBJ1-4,-,-,TRBV20-1,CSARGCEVTNEKLFF,TGCAGTGCTCGTGGGTGTGAGGTAACTAATGAAAAACTGTTTTTT
TRBJ2-3,TRBD2,-,TRBV7-3,CASSSGGTQYF,TGTGCCAGCAGTTCGGGGGGTACGCAGTATTTT
TRBJ1-1,-,-,TRBV4-2,CASSQRSHRGGDTEAFF,TGTGCCAGCAGCCAACGATCCCATCGGGGGGGGGACACTGAAGCTTTCTTT
TRBJ1-2,TRBD1,-,TRBV6-6,CASSGTDRGSYYGYTF,TGTGCCAGCAGTGGGACGGACAGGGGATCTTACTATGGCTACACCTTC
TRBJ1-4,-,-,TRBV7-8,CASRPTGGLNEKLFF,TGTGCCAGCAGACCAACAGGAGGACTAAATGAAAAACTGTTTTTT
TRBJ1-2,-,-,TRBV9,CASSPRRDYGYTF,TGTGCCAGCAGCCCTAGACGGGACTATGGCTACACCTTC
TRBJ1-2,-,-,TRBV19,CASSTFPAEASNYGYTF,TGTGCCAGTAGTACTTTCCCCGCAGAGGCTTCGAACTATGGCTACACCTTC
TRBJ2-1,-,-,TRBV27,CATMRRGLSSYNEQFF,TGTGCCACCATGAGGAGGGGACTTAGCTCCTACAATGAGCAGTTCTTC
TRBJ2-7,-,-,TRBV18,CASSPRESSYEQYF,TGTGCCAGCTCACCCCGGGAGAGTTCCTACGAGCAGTACTTC
TRBJ1-5,-,-,TRBV19,CASMGFSQGRGQPQHF,TGTGCCAGTATGGGGTTTTCACAGGGAAGGGGACAGCCCCAGCATTTT
TRBJ2-2,TRBD1,once,TRBV7-9,CASSLTGPGQFSGTGELFF,TGTGCCAGCAGCTTAACGGGACCGGGACAGTTCAGCGGCACCGGGGAGCTGTTTTTT
TRBJ1-5,-,-,TRBV6-5,CARRGFWSGQPQHF,TGTGCCAGACGCGGCTTTTGGAGCGGTCAGCCCCAGCATTTT
TRBJ2-2,-,-,TRBV7-3,CASRPTDTGELFF,TGTGCCAGCAGGCCCACTGACACCGGGGAGCTGTTTTTT
TRBJ2-2,TRBD1,once,TRBV9,CASKQGVAGELFF,TGTGCCAGCAAACAGGGGGTTGCCGGGGAGCTGTTTTTT
TRBJ1-1,-,-,TRBV29-1,CSVSFWERNTEAFF,TGCAGCGTTAGTTTTTGGGAGAGGAACACTGAAGCTTTCTTT
TRBJ1-1,-,-,TRBV12-5,CASGSDPGNTEAFF,TGTGCTAGTGGTTCCGACCCAGGGAACACTGAAGCTTTCTTT